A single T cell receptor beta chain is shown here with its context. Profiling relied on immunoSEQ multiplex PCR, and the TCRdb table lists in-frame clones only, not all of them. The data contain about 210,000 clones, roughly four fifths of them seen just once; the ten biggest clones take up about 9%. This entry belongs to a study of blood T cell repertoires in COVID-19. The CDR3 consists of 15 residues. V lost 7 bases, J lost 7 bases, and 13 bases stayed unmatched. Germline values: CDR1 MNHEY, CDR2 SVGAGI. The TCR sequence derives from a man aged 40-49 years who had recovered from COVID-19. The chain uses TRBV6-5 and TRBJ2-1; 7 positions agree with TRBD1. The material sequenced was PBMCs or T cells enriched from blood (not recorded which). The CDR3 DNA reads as TGTGCCAGCATCTTAGCACGGCAGGGGGTGAATGAGCAGTTCTTC. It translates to CASILARQGVNEQFF.